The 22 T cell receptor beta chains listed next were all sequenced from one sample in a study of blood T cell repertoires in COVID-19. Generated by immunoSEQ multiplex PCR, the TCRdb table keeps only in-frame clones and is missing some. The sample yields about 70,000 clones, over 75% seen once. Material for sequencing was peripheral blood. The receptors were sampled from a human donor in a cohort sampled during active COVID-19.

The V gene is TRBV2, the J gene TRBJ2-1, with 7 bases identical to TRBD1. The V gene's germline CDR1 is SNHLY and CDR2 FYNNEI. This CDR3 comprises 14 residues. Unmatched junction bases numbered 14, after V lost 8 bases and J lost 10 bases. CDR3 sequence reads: CASERGLTRGEQFF. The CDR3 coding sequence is TGTGCCAGCGAGAGGGGGCTAACACGCGGCGAGCAGTTCTTC.

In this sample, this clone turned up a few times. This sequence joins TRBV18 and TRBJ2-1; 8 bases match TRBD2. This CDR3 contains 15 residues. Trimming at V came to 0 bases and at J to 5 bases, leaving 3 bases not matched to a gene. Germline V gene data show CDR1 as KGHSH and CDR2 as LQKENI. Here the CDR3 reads CASSPPSGGNNEQFF. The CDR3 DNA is TGTGCCAGCTCACCACCTTCGGGAGGGAACAATGAGCAGTTCTTC.

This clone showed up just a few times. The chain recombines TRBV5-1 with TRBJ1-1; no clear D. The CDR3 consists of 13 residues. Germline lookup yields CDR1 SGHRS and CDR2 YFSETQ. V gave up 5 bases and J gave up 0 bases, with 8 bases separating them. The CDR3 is CASSGLLNTEAFF. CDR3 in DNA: TGCGCCAGCAGTGGGCTGCTGAACACTGAAGCTTTCTTT.

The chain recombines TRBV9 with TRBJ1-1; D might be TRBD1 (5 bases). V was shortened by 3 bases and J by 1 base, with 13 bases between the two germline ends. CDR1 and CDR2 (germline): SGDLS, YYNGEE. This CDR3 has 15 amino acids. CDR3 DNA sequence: TGTGCCAGCAGCGGGCCCGGCGGGGGGAACACTGAAGCTTTCTTT. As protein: CASSGPGGGNTEAFF.

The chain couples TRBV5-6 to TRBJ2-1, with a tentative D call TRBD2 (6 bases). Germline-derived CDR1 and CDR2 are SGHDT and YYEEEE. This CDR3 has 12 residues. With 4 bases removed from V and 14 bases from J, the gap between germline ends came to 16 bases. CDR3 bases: TGTGCCAGCAGCCCGCGGGGACTCAATGAGTTCTTC. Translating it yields CASSPRGLNEFF.

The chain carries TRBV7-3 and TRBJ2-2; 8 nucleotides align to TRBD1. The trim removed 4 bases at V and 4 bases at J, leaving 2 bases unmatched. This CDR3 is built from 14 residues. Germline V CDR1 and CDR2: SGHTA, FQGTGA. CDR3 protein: CASSSGGITGELFF. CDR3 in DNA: TGTGCCAGCAGCTCAGGGGGCATCACCGGGGAGCTGTTTTTT.

The DNA for the CDR3 is TGTGCCAGCAGCCTATTCGGGACAGCTGGTTATGGCTACACCTTC. Translated: CASSLFGTAGYGYTF. The chain is built from TRBV27 and TRBJ1-2, with 7 bases matching TRBD1. Germline loops: CDR1 MNHEY, CDR2 SMNVEV (reference sequence). The CDR3 is made up of 15 amino acids. The V and J ends lost 6 bases and 5 bases, in that order; junction bases with no gene match: 12.

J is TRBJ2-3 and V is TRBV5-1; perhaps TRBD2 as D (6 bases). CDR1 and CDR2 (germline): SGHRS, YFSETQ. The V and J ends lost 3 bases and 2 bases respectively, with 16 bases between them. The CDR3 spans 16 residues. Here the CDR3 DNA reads TGCGCCAGCAGCTCCGCCGGGGGACTTTACACAGATACGCAGTATTTT. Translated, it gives CASSSAGGLYTDTQYF.

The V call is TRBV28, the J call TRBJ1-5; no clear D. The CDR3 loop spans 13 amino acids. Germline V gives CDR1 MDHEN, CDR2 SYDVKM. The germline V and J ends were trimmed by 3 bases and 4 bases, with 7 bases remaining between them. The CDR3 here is CASSFVGNQPQHF. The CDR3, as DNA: TGTGCCAGCAGTTTCGTCGGGAATCAGCCCCAGCATTTT.

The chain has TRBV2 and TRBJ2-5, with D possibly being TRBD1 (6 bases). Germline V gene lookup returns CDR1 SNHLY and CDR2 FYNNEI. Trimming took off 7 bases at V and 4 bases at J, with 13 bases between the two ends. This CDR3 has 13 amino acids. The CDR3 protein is CASTRDTAETQYF. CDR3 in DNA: TGTGCCAGCACCCGGGACACGGCAGAGACCCAGTACTTC.

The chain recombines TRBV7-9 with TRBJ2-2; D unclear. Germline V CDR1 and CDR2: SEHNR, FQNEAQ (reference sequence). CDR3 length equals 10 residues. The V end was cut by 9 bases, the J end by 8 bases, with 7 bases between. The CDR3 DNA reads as TGTGCCAGTCAGAAAGGGGAGCTGTTTTTT. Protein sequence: CASQKGELFF. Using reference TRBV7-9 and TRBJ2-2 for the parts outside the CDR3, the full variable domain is DTGVSQNPRHKITKRGQNVTFRCDPISEHNRLYWYRQTLGQGPEFLTYFQNEAQLEKSRLLSDRFSAERPKGSFSTLEIQRTEQGDSAMYLCASQKGELFFGEGSRLTVL.

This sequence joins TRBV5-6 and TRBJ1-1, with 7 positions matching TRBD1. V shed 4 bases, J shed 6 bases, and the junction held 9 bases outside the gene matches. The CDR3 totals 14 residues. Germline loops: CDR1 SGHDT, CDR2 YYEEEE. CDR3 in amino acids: CASSPMVTGPEAFF. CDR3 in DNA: TGTGCCAGCAGCCCTATGGTGACAGGGCCTGAAGCTTTCTTT.

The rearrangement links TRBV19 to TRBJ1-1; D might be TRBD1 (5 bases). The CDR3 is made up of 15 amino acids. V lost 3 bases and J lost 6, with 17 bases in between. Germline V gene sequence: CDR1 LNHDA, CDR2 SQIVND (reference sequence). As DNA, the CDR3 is TGTGCCAGTAGTATCTTTCGGGGGAGGGACCCTGAAGCTTTCTTT. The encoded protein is CASSIFRGRDPEAFF. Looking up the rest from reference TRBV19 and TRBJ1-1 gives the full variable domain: DGGITQSPKYLFRKEGQNVTLSCEQNLNHDAMYWYRQDPGQGLRLIYYSQIVNDFQKGDIAEGYSVSREKKESFPLTVTSAQKNPTAFYLCASSIFRGRDPEAFFGQGTRLTVV.

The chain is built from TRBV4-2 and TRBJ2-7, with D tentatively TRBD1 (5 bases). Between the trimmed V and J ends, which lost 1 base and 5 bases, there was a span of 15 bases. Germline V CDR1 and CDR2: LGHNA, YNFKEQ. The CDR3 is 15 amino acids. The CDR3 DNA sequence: TGTGCCAGCAGCCAAGGGTCCAGGGTCACCCACGAGCAGTACTTC. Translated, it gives CASSQGSRVTHEQYF.

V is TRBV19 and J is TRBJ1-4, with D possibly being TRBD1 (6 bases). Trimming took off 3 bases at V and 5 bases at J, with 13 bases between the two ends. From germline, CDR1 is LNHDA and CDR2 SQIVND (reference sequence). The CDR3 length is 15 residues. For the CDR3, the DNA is TGTGCCAGTAGTATTAAGGACAGACGGAATGAAAAACTGTTTTTT. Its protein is CASSIKDRRNEKLFF.

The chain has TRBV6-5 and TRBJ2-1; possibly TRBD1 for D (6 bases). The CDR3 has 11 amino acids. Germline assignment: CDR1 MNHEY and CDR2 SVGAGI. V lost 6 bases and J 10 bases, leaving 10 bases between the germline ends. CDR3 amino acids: CASRDGTEQFF. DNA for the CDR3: TGTGCCAGCAGGGACGGGACAGAGCAGTTCTTC.

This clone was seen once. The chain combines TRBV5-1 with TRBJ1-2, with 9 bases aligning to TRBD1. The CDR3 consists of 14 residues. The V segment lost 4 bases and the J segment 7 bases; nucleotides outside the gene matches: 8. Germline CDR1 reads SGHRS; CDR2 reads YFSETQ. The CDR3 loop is CASSTGQGMGGYTF. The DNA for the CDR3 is TGCGCCAGCAGCACAGGACAGGGGATGGGTGGCTACACCTTC. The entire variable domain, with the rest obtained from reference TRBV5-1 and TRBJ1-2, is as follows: KAGVTQTPRYLIKTRGQQVTLSCSPISGHRSVSWYQQTPGQGLQFLFEYFSETQRNKGNFPGRFSGRQFSNSRSEMNVSTLELGDSALYLCASSTGQGMGGYTFGSGTRLTVV.

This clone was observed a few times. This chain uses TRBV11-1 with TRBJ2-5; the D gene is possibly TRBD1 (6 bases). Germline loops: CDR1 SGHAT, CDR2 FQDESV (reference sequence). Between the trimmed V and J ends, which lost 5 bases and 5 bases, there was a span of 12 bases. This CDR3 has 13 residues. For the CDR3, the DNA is TGTGCCAGCAGCAACAGGGTGGACGAGACCCAGTACTTC. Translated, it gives CASSNRVDETQYF.

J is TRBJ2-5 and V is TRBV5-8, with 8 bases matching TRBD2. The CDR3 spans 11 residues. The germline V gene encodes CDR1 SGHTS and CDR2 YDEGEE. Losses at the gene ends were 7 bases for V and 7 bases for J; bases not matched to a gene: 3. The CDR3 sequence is CASPGGATQYF. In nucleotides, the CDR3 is TGTGCCAGCCCCGGGGGGGCGACCCAGTACTTC.

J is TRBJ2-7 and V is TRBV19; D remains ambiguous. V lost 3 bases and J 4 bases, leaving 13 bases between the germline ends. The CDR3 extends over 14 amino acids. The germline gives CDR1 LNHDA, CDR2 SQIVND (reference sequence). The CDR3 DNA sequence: TGTGCCAGTAGTATGCTTGCCAGCGTGTACGAGCAGTACTTC. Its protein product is CASSMLASVYEQYF.

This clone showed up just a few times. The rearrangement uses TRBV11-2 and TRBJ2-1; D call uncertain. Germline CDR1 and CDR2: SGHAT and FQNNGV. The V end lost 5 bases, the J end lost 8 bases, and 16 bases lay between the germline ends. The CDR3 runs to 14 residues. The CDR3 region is CASSRDAQSDEQFF. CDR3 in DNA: TGTGCCAGCAGCCGCGACGCACAGTCAGATGAGCAGTTCTTC.

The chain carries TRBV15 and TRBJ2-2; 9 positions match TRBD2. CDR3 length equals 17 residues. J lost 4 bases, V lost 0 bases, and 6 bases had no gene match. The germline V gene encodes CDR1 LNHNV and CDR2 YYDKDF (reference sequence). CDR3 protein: CATSRDVRGGLTGELFF. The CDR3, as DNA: TGTGCCACCAGCAGAGATGTGCGGGGGGGGCTCACCGGGGAGCTGTTTTTT.